A single sample gave rise to the 2 T cell receptor beta chains below, sequenced in a study of immune evolution from preneoplasia to lung adenocarcinoma. Data came from immunoSEQ multiplex PCR; TCRdb stores just in-frame clones and leaves some out. The repertoire holds roughly 2,600 clones, with about nine tenths as singletons. Source material: FFPE adjacent normal lung tissue. These receptors all stem from a person aged 65 to 85 with lung adenocarcinoma.

Only one count was recorded for this clone. Here the CDR3 DNA reads TGTGCCAGCAGCCAAGCACGGACAGGGCCTGGAAACACCATATATTTT. It specifies CASSQARTGPGNTIYF. The rearrangement joins TRBV5-6 to TRBJ1-3; the match to TRBD1 covers 8 bases. This CDR3 spans 16 amino acids. Germline lookup yields CDR1 SGHDT and CDR2 YYEEEE. The ends lost 4 bases at V and 2 bases at J; junction bases unmatched: 8. Full variable domain (missing parts from reference TRBV5-6 and TRBJ1-3): DAGVTQSPTHLIKTRGQQVTLRCSPKSGHDTVSWYQQALGQGPQFIFQYYEEEERQRGNFPDRFSGHQFPNYSSELNVNALLLGDSALYLCASSQARTGPGNTIYFGEGSWLTVV.

The chain recombines TRBV5-6 with TRBJ2-5; 14 bases match TRBD2. After removal of 4 bases from V and 4 bases from J, the junction contained 6 bases not matched to a gene. The CDR3 totals 16 residues. Germline CDR1 SGHDT, CDR2 YYEEEE. In DNA, the CDR3 is TGTGCCAGCAGCGTGTCGACTAGCGGGAGGGCAGAGACCCAGTACTTC. Translated: CASSVSTSGRAETQYF. Full variable domain (rest looked up from reference TRBV5-6 and TRBJ2-5): DAGVTQSPTHLIKTRGQQVTLRCSPKSGHDTVSWYQQALGQGPQFIFQYYEEEERQRGNFPDRFSGHQFPNYSSELNVNALLLGDSALYLCASSVSTSGRAETQYFGPGTRLLVL.